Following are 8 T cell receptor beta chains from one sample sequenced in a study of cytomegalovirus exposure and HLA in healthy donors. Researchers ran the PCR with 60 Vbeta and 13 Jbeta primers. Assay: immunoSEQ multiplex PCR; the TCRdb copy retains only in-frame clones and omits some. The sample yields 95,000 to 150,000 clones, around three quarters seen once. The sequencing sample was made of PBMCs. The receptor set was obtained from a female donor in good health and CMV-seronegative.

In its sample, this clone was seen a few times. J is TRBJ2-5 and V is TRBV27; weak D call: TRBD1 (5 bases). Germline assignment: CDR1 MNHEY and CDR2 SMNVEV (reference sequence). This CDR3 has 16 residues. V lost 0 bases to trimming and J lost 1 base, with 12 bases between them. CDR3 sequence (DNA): TGTGCCAGCAGTTTATCCCCTTGGACACTCCAAGAGACCCAGTACTTC. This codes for CASSLSPWTLQETQYF.

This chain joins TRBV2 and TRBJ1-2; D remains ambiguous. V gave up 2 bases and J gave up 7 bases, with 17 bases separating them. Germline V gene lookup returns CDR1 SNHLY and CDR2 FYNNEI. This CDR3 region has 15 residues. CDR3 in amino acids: CASSERESRTAGYTF. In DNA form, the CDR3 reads TGTGCCAGCAGTGAAAGGGAGTCAAGGACGGCTGGCTACACCTTC.

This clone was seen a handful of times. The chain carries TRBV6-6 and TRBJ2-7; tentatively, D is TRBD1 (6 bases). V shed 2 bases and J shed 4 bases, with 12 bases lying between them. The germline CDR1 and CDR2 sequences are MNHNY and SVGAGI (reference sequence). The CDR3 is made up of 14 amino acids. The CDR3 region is CASSYGTQDYEQYF. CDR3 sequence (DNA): TGTGCCAGCAGTTACGGGACACAGGATTACGAGCAGTACTTC.

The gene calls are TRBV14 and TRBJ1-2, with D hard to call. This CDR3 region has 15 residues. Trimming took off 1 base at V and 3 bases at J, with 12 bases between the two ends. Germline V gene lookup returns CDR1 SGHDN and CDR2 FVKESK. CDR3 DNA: TGTGCCAGCAGCCAAGCCAGTGCCCTTGACTATGGCTACACCTTC. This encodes CASSQASALDYGYTF. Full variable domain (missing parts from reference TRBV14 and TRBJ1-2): EAGVTQFPSHSVIEKGQTVTLRCDPISGHDNLYWYRRVMGKEIKFLLHFVKESKQDESGMPNNRFLAERTGGTYSTLKVQPAELEDSGVYFCASSQASALDYGYTFGSGTRLTVV.

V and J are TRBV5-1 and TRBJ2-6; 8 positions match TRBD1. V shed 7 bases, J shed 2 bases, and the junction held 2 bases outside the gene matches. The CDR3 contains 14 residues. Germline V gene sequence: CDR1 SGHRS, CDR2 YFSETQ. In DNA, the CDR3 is TGCGCCAGCGAGACAGGGGCTGGGGCCAACGTCCTGACTTTC. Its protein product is CASETGAGANVLTF.

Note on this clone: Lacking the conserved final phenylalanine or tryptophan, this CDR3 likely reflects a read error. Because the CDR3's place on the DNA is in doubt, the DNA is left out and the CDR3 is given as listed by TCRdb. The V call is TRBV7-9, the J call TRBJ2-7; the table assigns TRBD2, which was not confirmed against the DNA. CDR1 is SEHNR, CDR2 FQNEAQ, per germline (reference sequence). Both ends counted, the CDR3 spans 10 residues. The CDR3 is CASSLVVQRI.

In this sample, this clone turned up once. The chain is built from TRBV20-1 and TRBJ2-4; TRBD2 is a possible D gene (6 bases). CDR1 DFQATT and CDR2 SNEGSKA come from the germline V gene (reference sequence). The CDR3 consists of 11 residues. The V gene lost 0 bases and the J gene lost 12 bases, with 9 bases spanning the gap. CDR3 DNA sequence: TGCAGTGCTAGAGATCGGGAGTCTCAGTACTTC. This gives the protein CSARDRESQYF.

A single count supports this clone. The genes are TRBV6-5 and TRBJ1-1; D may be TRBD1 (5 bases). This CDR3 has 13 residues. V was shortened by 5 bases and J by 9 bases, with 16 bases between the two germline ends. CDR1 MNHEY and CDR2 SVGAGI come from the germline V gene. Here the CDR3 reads CASSETGTSQAFF. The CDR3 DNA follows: TGTGCCAGCAGTGAAACCGGGACTTCTCAAGCTTTCTTT.